These 24 T cell receptor beta chains share one sample of origin, sequenced in a study of T cell clusters in autoimmune cytopenias. TRB amplification used 200 to 250 ng of peripheral blood genomic DNA. Multiplex touch-down PCR amplified TRB using TRB-A and TRB-B pools in one tube. TCRdb re-called the multiplex PCR reads; every CDR3 protein appears as one record, without DNA. The table for this sample gives under 9,500 distinct CDR3 sequences. Specimen: peripheral blood. The receptors originated from a human donor with an autoimmune cytopenia or autoimmune hepatitis (not recorded which).

The rearrangement links TRBV27 to TRBJ2-2; TCRdb lists TRBD1, though no DNA is available to test this call. CDR3 size: 16 residues. The germline V gene encodes CDR1 MNHEY and CDR2 SMNVEV (reference sequence). CDR3 in amino acids: CASSFWGARGTGELFF.

The chain combines TRBV6-4 with TRBJ1-2; TCRdb lists TRBD1, though no DNA is available to test this call. Germline V gives CDR1 MRHNA, CDR2 SNTAGT. The CDR3 runs 14 residues. The chain's CDR3 is CASVGAETNYGYTF.

By frequency, this clonotype is medium-sized. The V gene is TRBV27, the J gene TRBJ1-2. The CDR3 runs 12 residues. Germline assignment: CDR1 MNHEY and CDR2 SMNVEV (reference sequence). The CDR3 protein is CASSFEGIGYTF.

The chain employs TRBV27 and TRBJ2-7; TCRdb's assignment of TRBD1 cannot be checked, as there is no DNA. Germline V gives CDR1 MNHEY, CDR2 SMNVEV (reference sequence). The CDR3 sequence is 13 residues long. This CDR3 is CASSDRGLGEQYF.

This clonotype is called medium-sized (0.01 to 0.1%) based on its frequency. The V and J genes are TRBV6-1 and TRBJ2-3. CDR3 length: 13 amino acids. Germline CDR1 and CDR2: MNHNS and SASEGT. The CDR3 reads CASMTGTTDTQYF.

The chain uses TRBV5-4 and TRBJ2-7; the D call of TRBD2 rests on TCRdb alone, since no DNA is present to check it. The CDR3 runs 17 residues. Germline V gene sequence: CDR1 SGHNT, CDR2 YYREEE (reference sequence). The chain's CDR3 is CASSPRAGGTLTYEQYF. Complete variable domain (other parts from reference TRBV5-4 and TRBJ2-7): ETGVTQSPTHLIKTRGQQVTLRCSSQSGHNTVSWYQQALGQGPQFIFQYYREEENGRGNFPPRFSGLQFPNYSSELNVNALELDDSALYLCASSPRAGGTLTYEQYFGPGTRLTVT.

The chain has TRBV6-5 and TRBJ1-2; as DNA is missing, the TRBD1 call by TCRdb cannot be tested. The CDR3 spans 15 residues. The germline V gene encodes CDR1 MNHEY and CDR2 SVGAGI. The CDR3 reads CASSYSGPGNYGYTF.

This chain links TRBV13 with TRBJ1-6. This CDR3 region has 14 residues. Germline V gene data show CDR1 as PRHDT and CDR2 as FYEKMQ (reference sequence). CDR3 region: CASSSAQNNSPLHF.

The rearrangement uses TRBV30 and TRBJ2-3; no DNA is available, so the TRBD1 call from TCRdb remains unchecked. The CDR3 is made up of 13 amino acids. Germline CDR1 reads GTSNPN; CDR2 reads SVGIG (reference sequence). CDR3 sequence reads: CASMWGPGNTQYF.

This CDR3 is CASSSPRQGMTEAFF. This chain connects TRBV19 to TRBJ1-1; TCRdb gives TRBD1 as the D gene, but with no DNA this cannot be confirmed. Germline V CDR1 and CDR2: LNHDA, SQIVND (reference sequence). This CDR3 is 15 amino acids long.

The chain recombines TRBV7-2 with TRBJ1-4; TCRdb lists TRBD1, though no DNA is available to test this call. Germline V CDR1 and CDR2: SGHTA, FQGNSA. CDR3 size: 16 residues. CDR3 residues: CASSLAGNRGNEKLFF.

This chain links TRBV30 with TRBJ1-5. CDR3 length: 14 amino acids. The germline V gene has CDR1 GTSNPN and CDR2 SVGIG (reference sequence). CDR3 region: CAWSRPSGDQPQHF.

This clonotype is classed as medium-sized (0.01 to 0.1%) by frequency. The gene calls are TRBV27 and TRBJ2-5; TCRdb lists TRBD1, though no DNA is available to test this call. The CDR3 loop spans 16 amino acids. Germline CDR1 is MNHEY and CDR2 is SMNVEV (reference sequence). This CDR3 is CASSSFDRGGQETQYF.

The chain's CDR3 is CASSEVPSGGSTDTQYF. This chain links TRBV6-1 with TRBJ2-3; as DNA is missing, the TRBD2 call by TCRdb cannot be tested. The CDR3 loop spans 17 amino acids. Looked up from germline, CDR1 is MNHNS and CDR2 is SASEGT.

V is TRBV6-4 and J is TRBJ2-6. Per the germline V gene, CDR1 is MRHNA and CDR2 is SNTAGT. The CDR3 spans 12 residues. The CDR3 loop is CASSDYTNVLTF.

This clonotype counts as medium-sized (0.01 to 0.1%) by frequency. CDR3 region: CASSPGRDNYEQYF. The chain combines TRBV18 with TRBJ2-7; the TCRdb D gene call, TRBD2, has no DNA to confirm it. The CDR3 has 14 residues. Germline CDR1 reads KGHSH; CDR2 reads LQKENI. Full variable domain (rest looked up from reference TRBV18 and TRBJ2-7): NAGVMQNPRHLVRRRGQEARLRCSPMKGHSHVYWYRQLPEEGLKFMVYLQKENIIDESGMPKERFSAEFPKEGPSILRIQQVVRGDSAAYFCASSPGRDNYEQYFGPGTRLTVT.

The chain recombines TRBV18 with TRBJ1-5; TCRdb calls TRBD1, which cannot be checked without DNA. The CDR3 contains 15 residues. Germline V gives CDR1 KGHSH, CDR2 LQKENI. CDR3 sequence reads: CASSPQTGSEGPQHF.

This clonotype is called medium-sized based on its frequency. The J gene is TRBJ2-6, the V gene TRBV30; TCRdb selects TRBD1, and the lack of DNA leaves this call unchecked. The CDR3 covers 15 residues. Germline V gene lookup returns CDR1 GTSNPN and CDR2 SVGIG (reference sequence). Here the CDR3 reads CAWSTGSSGANVLTF.

Considering frequency, this clonotype is medium-sized. CDR3 amino acids: CASRGDGGTSGTNSGANVLTF. The rearrangement uses TRBV19 and TRBJ2-6; TCRdb outputs TRBD2, but without DNA this stays unchecked. Germline V lookup: CDR1 LNHDA, CDR2 SQIVND (reference sequence). This CDR3 is built from 21 residues.

This sequence joins TRBV6-5 and TRBJ1-2; TCRdb selects TRBD1, and the lack of DNA leaves this call unchecked. Germline V gene sequence: CDR1 MNHEY, CDR2 SVGAGI. The CDR3 is made up of 14 amino acids. The CDR3 spells CASRPRQGRHGYTF.

The chain couples TRBV7-9 to TRBJ2-3; TCRdb names TRBD2, which stays unverified in the absence of DNA. Germline V CDR1 and CDR2: SEHNR, FQNEAQ (reference sequence). The CDR3 length is 14 residues. CDR3 region: CASSLVVREWMQYF. The complete variable domain, with remaining parts taken from reference TRBV7-9 and TRBJ2-3, reads DTGVSQNPRHKITKRGQNVTFRCDPISEHNRLYWYRQTLGQGPEFLTYFQNEAQLEKSRLLSDRFSAERPKGSFSTLEIQRTEQGDSAMYLCASSLVVREWMQYFGPGTRLTVL.

This chain joins TRBV6-1 and TRBJ2-7; TCRdb gives TRBD2 as the D gene, but with no DNA this cannot be confirmed. The germline V gene has CDR1 MNHNS and CDR2 SASEGT. The CDR3 contains 12 residues. CDR3 protein: CASSPTGVEQYF.

V is TRBV6-6 and J is TRBJ2-5; TCRdb names TRBD2, which stays unverified in the absence of DNA. Germline lookup yields CDR1 MNHNY and CDR2 SVGAGI (reference sequence). The CDR3 length is 14 residues. The CDR3 reads CASSHIATQETQYF.

This chain uses TRBV7-2 with TRBJ1-5; as DNA is missing, the TRBD1 call by TCRdb cannot be tested. Germline-derived CDR1 and CDR2 are SGHTA and FQGNSA. This CDR3 has 20 amino acids. CDR3 protein: CASSLRGMGWGDYSNQPQHF. The entire variable domain, with the rest obtained from reference TRBV7-2 and TRBJ1-5, is as follows: GAGVSQSPSNKVTEKGKDVELRCDPISGHTALYWYRQSLGQGLEFLIYFQGNSAPDKSGLPSDRFSAERTGGSVSTLTIQRTQQEDSAVYLCASSLRGMGWGDYSNQPQHFGDGTRLSIL.